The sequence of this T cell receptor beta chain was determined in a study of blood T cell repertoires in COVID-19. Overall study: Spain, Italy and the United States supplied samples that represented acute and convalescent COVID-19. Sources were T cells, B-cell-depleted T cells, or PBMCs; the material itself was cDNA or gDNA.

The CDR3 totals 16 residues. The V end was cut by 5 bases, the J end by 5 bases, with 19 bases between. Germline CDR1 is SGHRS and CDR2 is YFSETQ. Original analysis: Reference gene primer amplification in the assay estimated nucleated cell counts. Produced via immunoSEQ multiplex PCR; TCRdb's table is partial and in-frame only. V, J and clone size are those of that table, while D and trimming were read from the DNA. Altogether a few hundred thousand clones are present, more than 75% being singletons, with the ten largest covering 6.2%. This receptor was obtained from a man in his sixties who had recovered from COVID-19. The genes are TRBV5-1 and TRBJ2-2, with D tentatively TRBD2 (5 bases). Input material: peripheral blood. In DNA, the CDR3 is TGCGCCAGCAGAGCTCGGGAACTACCGATTACCGGGGAGCTGTTTTTT. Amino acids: CASRARELPITGELFF.